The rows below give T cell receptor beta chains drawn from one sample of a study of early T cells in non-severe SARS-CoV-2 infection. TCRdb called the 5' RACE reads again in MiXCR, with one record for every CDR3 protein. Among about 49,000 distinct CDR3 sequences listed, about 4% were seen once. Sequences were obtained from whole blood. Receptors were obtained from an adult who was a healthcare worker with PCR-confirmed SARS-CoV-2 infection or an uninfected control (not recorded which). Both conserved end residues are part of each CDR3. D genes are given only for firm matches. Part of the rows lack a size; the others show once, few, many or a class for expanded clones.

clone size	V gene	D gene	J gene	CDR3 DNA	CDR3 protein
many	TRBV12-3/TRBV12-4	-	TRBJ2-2	TGTGCCAGCAGTTTGCCCACCGGGGAGCTGTTTTTT	CASSLPTGELFF
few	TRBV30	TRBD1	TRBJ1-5	TGTGCCTGGAGGGACAGGGGGAATCAGCCCCAGCATTTT	CAWRDRGNQPQHF
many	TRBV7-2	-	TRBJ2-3	TGTGCCACCGGAAGGGGGTACCCTAGCACAGATACGCAGTATTTT	CATGRGYPSTDTQYF
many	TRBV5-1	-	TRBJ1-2	TGCGCCAGCAGCTTGGGAGTTATCTATGGCTACACCTTC	CASSLGVIYGYTF
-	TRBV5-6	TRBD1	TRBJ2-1	TGTGCCAGCAGCTTATACAGGGGACCCAACAATGAGCAGTTCTTC	CASSLYRGPNNEQFF
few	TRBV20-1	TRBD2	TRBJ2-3	TGCAGTGCTCGGGCAACTAGCGGGAGCGGCACAGATACGCAGTATTTT	CSARATSGSGTDTQYF
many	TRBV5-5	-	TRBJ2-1	TGTGCCAGCAGCTTGGAGCAGGGACACGGGAATGAGCAGTTCTTC	CASSLEQGHGNEQFF
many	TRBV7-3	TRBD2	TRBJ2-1	TGTGCCAGCAGCCTAGCGGGAGGCAATGAGCAGTTCTTC	CASSLAGGNEQFF
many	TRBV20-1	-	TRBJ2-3	TGCAGTGCGATAGACAGCGTTACAGATACGCAGTATTTT	CSAIDSVTDTQYF
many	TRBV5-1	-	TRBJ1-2	TGCGCCAGCAGCTTGGGCGACAGCCCCTATGGCTACACCTTC	CASSLGDSPYGYTF
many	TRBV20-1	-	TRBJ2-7	TGCAGTGCTAGAGAGGAAGGCAGGGGAAGCTCCTACGAGCAGTACTTC	CSAREEGRGSSYEQYF
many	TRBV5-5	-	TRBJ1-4	TGTGCCAGCAGCCGTAACATCCAGGAATGGCTGTTTTTT	CASSRNIQEWLFF
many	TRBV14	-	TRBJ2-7	TGTGCCAGCAGCCAAGAAAACAGATATTTATCCTACGAGCAGTACTTC	CASSQENRYLSYEQYF
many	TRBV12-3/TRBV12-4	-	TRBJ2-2	TGTGCCAGCAGCTCCACTAACCGGGACACCGGGGAGCTGTTTTTT	CASSSTNRDTGELFF
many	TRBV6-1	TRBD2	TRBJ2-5	TGTGCCAGCGGGACTAGCGGGAAAGAGACCCAGTACTTC	CASGTSGKETQYF
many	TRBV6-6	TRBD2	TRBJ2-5	TGTGCCAGCAGTTACCGGGGGGAGGAAGAGACCCAGTACTTC	CASSYRGEEETQYF
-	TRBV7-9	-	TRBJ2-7	TGTGCCAGCAGCGGATGGGACGACGGATCCTACGAGCAGTACTTC	CASSGWDDGSYEQYF
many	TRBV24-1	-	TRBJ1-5	TGTGCCACCAGTGATCCACATCAGCCCCAGCATTTT	CATSDPHQPQHF
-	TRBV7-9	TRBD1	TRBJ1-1	TGTGCCAGCAGCTCTGGACAGGCGCACACTGAAGCTTTCTTT	CASSSGQAHTEAFF
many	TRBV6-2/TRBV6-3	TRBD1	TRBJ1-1	TGTGCCAGCCGACAGGGGACTGAAGCTTTCTTT	CASRQGTEAFF
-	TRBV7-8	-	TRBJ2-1	TGTGCCAGCAGCTTAGCGACCGCTTACAATGAGCAGTTCTTC	CASSLATAYNEQFF
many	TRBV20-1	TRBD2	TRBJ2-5	TGCAGTGCTACCATTCTGATCACTAGCGCCAAGATGGAGACCCAGTACTTC	CSATILITSAKMETQYF
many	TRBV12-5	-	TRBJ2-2	TGTGCTAGTGGTTTGAGTCACTCGGGCACCGGGGAGCTGTTTTTT	CASGLSHSGTGELFF